This entry lists 21 T cell receptor beta chains sequenced from one sample in a study of regulatory T cells in long-lasting Graves disease. Regarding time point: newly diagnosed GD, antithyroid drugs for less than 3 months. The authors made the TCR library using RNA they extracted from PBMCs. In building TCR beta libraries, iRepertoire HTBI primers were used together with Arm-PCR of CDR3 regions. One entry per CDR3 protein results from TCRdb running MiXCR on the multiplex PCR reads. The sample includes 550,000 to 600,000 distinct CDR3 sequences, roughly 16% of them seen just once. The same data also contributed to another study, on T cells in Graves' hyperthyroidism and ophthalmopathy.

The specimen was peripheral blood mononuclear cells (PBMCs), collected at new diagnosis, from a patient treated with antithyroid drugs. The receptors were gathered from a man aged 18 to 29 with Graves disease.

This clonotype has a count of ten or more. As DNA, the CDR3 is TGTGCCAGCAGCTCCGGGACAGCCTACCTAGCTAACTATGGCTACACCTTC. Its translation: CASSSGTAYLANYGYTF. This chain connects TRBV3-1 to TRBJ1-2; 7 bases agree with TRBD1. V shed 5 bases, J shed 0 bases, and the junction held 12 bases outside the gene matches. The germline V gene has CDR1 LGHDT and CDR2 YNNKEL (reference sequence). This CDR3 has 17 amino acids.

This clonotype was seen at least ten times. This chain links TRBV7-8 with TRBJ2-7, with 8 bases fitting TRBD2. V shed 2 bases and J 4 bases; nucleotides not matched to a gene: 13. The CDR3 has 17 amino acids. Looked up from germline, CDR1 is SGHVS and CDR2 is FQNEAQ. CDR3 sequence reads: CASSLQAGLAGTYEQYF. DNA for the CDR3: TGTGCCAGCAGCTTACAAGCCGGGCTAGCGGGCACATACGAGCAGTACTTC.

This clonotype appeared many times. The chain carries TRBV20-1 and TRBJ2-3; 10 bases agree with TRBD2. The CDR3 loop spans 15 amino acids. In germline, CDR1 is DFQATT, CDR2 SNEGSKA (reference sequence). J lost 4 bases, V lost 0 bases, and 4 bases had no gene match. CDR3 sequence: CSARDPLAGADTQYF. CDR3 in DNA: TGCAGTGCTAGAGACCCGCTAGCGGGAGCAGATACGCAGTATTTT.

This clonotype was seen repeatedly, ten times or more. V and J are TRBV10-2 and TRBJ1-2; no definite D call. The length of the CDR3 is 14 residues. The ends were cut back, 0 bases at V and 5 bases at J, with 10 bases in the middle. Germline V gene lookup returns CDR1 WSHSY and CDR2 SAAADI. CDR3 DNA: TGCGCCAGCAGTGAGTCGCGGCAGAGATATGGCTACACCTTC. This gives the protein CASSESRQRYGYTF.

The sample holds many counts of this clonotype. The chain recombines TRBV29-1 with TRBJ2-7, with D possibly called TRBD1 or TRBD2 (5 bases each). The CDR3 has 14 amino acids. From germline, CDR1 is SQVTM and CDR2 ANQGSEA. V lost 4 bases and J lost 3, with 16 bases in between. DNA for the CDR3: TGCAGCGTTGGACTTCCGGGACCCCTCTACGAGCAGTACTTC. Translation: CSVGLPGPLYEQYF.

The V and J genes are TRBV27 and TRBJ1-6; D remains unclear. Germline CDR1 MNHEY, CDR2 SMNVEV (reference sequence). V was trimmed by 3 bases and J by 8 bases, leaving 11 bases between them. This CDR3 is built from 14 residues. DNA of the CDR3: TGTGCCAGCAGTTTCAGTACAGAATATTCACCCCTCCACTTT. It yields the protein CASSFSTEYSPLHF.

This clonotype was detected ten times or more. The CDR3: CASSIRGSEAFF. CDR3 DNA sequence: TGTGCCAGCAGTATTAGAGGCTCTGAAGCTTTCTTT. The V gene is TRBV12-3 or TRBV12-4, the J gene TRBJ1-1, with no clear D. The V and J ends lost 5 bases and 6 bases respectively, with 10 bases between them. The length of the CDR3 is 12 residues.

The chain carries TRBV19 and TRBJ1-1; possibly TRBD1 for D (6 bases). The CDR3 totals 14 residues. The ends were cut back, 1 base at V and 6 bases at J, with 12 bases in the middle. The V gene's germline CDR1 is LNHDA and CDR2 SQIVND (reference sequence). CDR3 in DNA: TGTGCCAGTAGTATAGGAGGGGGGGTAGCTGAAGCTTTCTTT. This codes for CASSIGGGVAEAFF.

This clonotype has a count of ten or more. This chain uses TRBV7-9 with TRBJ2-3, with 10 bases lining up with TRBD2. The trim removed 4 bases at V and 0 bases at J, leaving 13 bases unmatched. Per the germline V gene, CDR1 is SEHNR and CDR2 is FQNEAQ (reference sequence). The CDR3 runs 19 residues. As DNA, the CDR3 is TGTGCCAGCAGCTCGACAACTAGCGGGGTCGATTATAGCACAGATACGCAGTATTTT. Encoded protein: CASSSTTSGVDYSTDTQYF.

This clonotype occurred a few times. This sequence joins TRBV6-2 or TRBV6-3 and TRBJ2-1; 9 bases line up with TRBD1. Germline V lookup: CDR1 MNHEY, CDR2 SVGEGT. Germline trimming cut 2 bases from V and 5 bases from J; bases unmatched to any gene: 4. CDR3 length: 15 amino acids. The DNA for the CDR3 is TGTGCCAGCAGTTACGGCCGGGACAGGGACAATGAGCAGTTCTTC. The encoded protein is CASSYGRDRDNEQFF.

Comments on this clonotype: This clone may be a read error of a much larger clone one base away. J is TRBJ2-3 and V is TRBV7-8; D may match TRBD1 or TRBD2 (5 bases each). From germline, CDR1 is SGHVS and CDR2 FQNEAQ. The CDR3 has 13 residues. V gave up 0 bases and J gave up 6 bases, with 7 bases separating them. CDR3 DNA: TGTGCCAGCAGCTTAGCATGGGGGGATACGCAGTATTTT. This sequence encodes CASSLAWGDTQYF.

This clonotype has just a few counts. The chain carries TRBV29-1 and TRBJ2-7, with D perhaps being TRBD1 or TRBD2 (5 bases each). Trimming removed 8 bases at V and 6 bases at J, with 14 bases between. The CDR3 loop spans 11 amino acids. Germline V gene data show CDR1 as SQVTM and CDR2 as ANQGSEA. Here the CDR3 DNA reads TGCAGCACTCGACAGAGCGGCGAGCAGTACTTC. Amino acid sequence: CSTRQSGEQYF.

The chain recombines TRBV28 with TRBJ1-4; D is ambiguous. The CDR3 spans 14 residues. Trimming shortened V by 6 bases and J by 6 bases, and 14 bases separated the two germline ends. The V gene's germline CDR1 is MDHEN and CDR2 SYDVKM. The CDR3 nucleotides read TGTGCCAGCAGCCTAGACGGAAGCTATGAAAAACTGTTTTTT. Its translation is CASSLDGSYEKLFF. The full variable domain, completed using reference TRBV28 and TRBJ1-4, is DVKVTQSSRYLVKRTGEKVFLECVQDMDHENMFWYRQDPGLGLRLIYFSYDVKMKEKGDIPEGYSVSREKKERFSLILESASTNQTSMYLCASSLDGSYEKLFFGSGTQLSVL.

The rearrangement uses TRBV18 and TRBJ1-1; no clear D. CDR1 and CDR2 (germline): KGHSH, LQKENI. V lost 6 bases to trimming and J lost 3 bases, with 17 bases between them. CDR3 size: 15 residues. The DNA of the CDR3 is TGTGCCAGCTCGGATCGGGATCAGATTTACACTGAAGCTTTCTTT. As protein: CASSDRDQIYTEAFF.

V is TRBV6-5 and J is TRBJ2-3, with TRBD2 matching 7 bases. The last part of the DNA fits TRBJ2-5 better; the J call may be wrong. This CDR3 has 14 amino acids. Germline V gene lookup returns CDR1 MNHEY and CDR2 SVGAGI. CDR3 loop: CASSYGRAHGTQYF. CDR3 coding DNA: TGTGCCAGCAGTTACGGGAGGGCCCACGGGACCCAGTACTTC.

The table lists this clonotype with many counts. The rearrangement uses TRBV7-2 and TRBJ2-5; D not resolved. The CDR3 loop spans 12 amino acids. The V end lost 7 bases, the J end lost 5 bases, and 11 bases lay between the germline ends. Germline CDR1 is SGHTA and CDR2 is FQGNSA. CDR3 amino acids: CASTPQLETQYF. DNA for the CDR3: TGTGCCAGCACCCCCCAACTTGAGACCCAGTACTTC.

J is TRBJ1-5 and V is TRBV2; D unresolved. CDR1 and CDR2 (germline): SNHLY, FYNNEI. Trimming left V 6 bases short and J 0 bases short, with 6 bases between. The CDR3 extends over 13 amino acids. The CDR3 reads CASRTYSNQPQHF. In DNA form, the CDR3 reads TGTGCCAGCAGAACGTATAGCAATCAGCCCCAGCATTTT.

This clonotype was seen a handful of times. V usage is TRBV7-9 and J usage is TRBJ2-2; TRBD2 might be the D (5 bases). CDR3 length: 15 amino acids. Trimming took off 2 bases at V and 2 bases at J, with 9 bases between the two ends. CDR1 SEHNR and CDR2 FQNEAQ come from the germline V gene (reference sequence). The CDR3 region has the DNA TGTGCCAGCAGCTTAATGACTACCAACACCGGGGAGCTGTTTTTT. This gives the protein CASSLMTTNTGELFF.

The rearrangement links TRBV29-1 to TRBJ1-2; unclear D gene. Germline assignment: CDR1 SQVTM and CDR2 ANQGSEA. Deletions cut 0 bases from V and 0 bases from J, with 17 bases between. The CDR3 loop spans 17 amino acids. CDR3 DNA: TGCAGCGTTGAAGAGACCTCGGACGGAGAAGCTAACTATGGCTACACCTTC. Residues: CSVEETSDGEANYGYTF.

This clonotype was counted at least ten times. The J gene is TRBJ2-1, the V gene TRBV3-1; 15 nucleotides line up with TRBD2. This CDR3 has 18 amino acids. Germline loops: CDR1 LGHDT, CDR2 YNNKEL (reference sequence). J lost 7 bases, V lost 4 bases, and 11 bases had no gene match. The CDR3 DNA reads TGTGCCAGCAGCCCCACCGGGACTAGCGGGAGGATGAGGAATGAGCAGTTCTTC. This codes for CASSPTGTSGRMRNEQFF.

The table lists this clonotype with many counts. The CDR3 DNA sequence: TGTGCCAGTAGCCTTACAAACAGACCAGATACGCAGTATTTT. Its translation is CASSLTNRPDTQYF. The chain links TRBV19 to TRBJ2-3; D unclear. The CDR3 covers 14 residues. CDR1 is LNHDA, CDR2 SQIVND, per germline (reference sequence). Trimming removed 6 bases from V and 4 bases from J, with 14 bases in between.